These 25 T cell receptor beta chains came from one sample sequenced in a study of blood T cell repertoires in COVID-19. Libraries were prepared by immunoSEQ multiplex PCR; TCRdb keeps only in-frame clonotypes and omits some of them. The sample contains 100,000 to 150,000 clones, around 70% of which appear only once. Sequenced sample: peripheral blood. These receptors were collected from a man aged 55 to 70 with acute or convalescent COVID-19.

This chain uses TRBV3-1 (or the pseudogene TRBV3-2) with TRBJ2-2; TRBD2 matches 10 bases. CDR3 size: 15 residues. CDR1 is LGHDT, CDR2 YNNKEL, per germline (reference sequence). V was clipped by 4 bases and J by 3 bases; unmatched bases: 2. The DNA of the CDR3 is TGTGCCAGCAGCCTTCTAGCGGGAGACACCGGGGAGCTGTTTTTT. The encoded protein is CASSLLAGDTGELFF.

The chain joins TRBV21-1 to TRBJ1-2. TRBV21-1 corresponds to a pseudogene. There are 12 residues in the CDR3. CDR3 in DNA: TGTGCCAGCATGCCGGGGGACTATGGCTACACCTTC. Encoded protein: CASMPGDYGYTF.

The rearrangement links TRBV10-3 to TRBJ1-1, with 8 bases lining up with TRBD1. This CDR3 has 14 residues. J was trimmed by 9 bases and V by 0 bases; bases with no gene match: 6. The germline V gene has CDR1 ENHRY and CDR2 SYGVKD. CDR3 region: CAISESPTGDKAFF. CDR3 coding DNA: TGTGCCATCAGTGAGTCTCCGACAGGGGACAAAGCTTTCTTT.

The gene calls are TRBV27 and TRBJ2-1; a possible D gene is TRBD2 (6 bases). This CDR3 comprises 15 residues. Per germline, CDR1 MNHEY and CDR2 SMNVEV (reference sequence). V was cut by 9 bases and J by 0 bases, with 15 bases left in between. The CDR3 sequence is CASSSSASSYNEQFF. CDR3 in DNA: TGTGCCAGTTCCTCTAGCGCTAGCTCCTACAATGAGCAGTTCTTC.

This clone showed up just a few times. The chain carries TRBV28 and TRBJ1-5, with D perhaps matching TRBD1 (6 bases). The CDR3 sequence is 15 residues long. Germline CDR1 reads MDHEN; CDR2 reads SYDVKM. V was clipped by 5 bases and J by 5 bases, with 16 bases between them. The CDR3 sequence: CASSPRGRGYQPQHF. The CDR3 nucleotides are TGTGCCAGCAGTCCCCGGGGGAGGGGGTATCAGCCCCAGCATTTT. The full variable domain, rest sourced from reference TRBV28 and TRBJ1-5, is DVKVTQSSRYLVKRTGEKVFLECVQDMDHENMFWYRQDPGLGLRLIYFSYDVKMKEKGDIPEGYSVSREKKERFSLILESASTNQTSMYLCASSPRGRGYQPQHFGDGTRLSIL.

The CDR3 loop reads CASRSTGAEQYF. In DNA, the CDR3 is TGCGCCAGCAGGTCTACAGGGGCCGAGCAGTACTTC. The V and J genes are TRBV5-1 and TRBJ2-7, with TRBD1 identical over 7 bases. The junction had 5 bases not matched to a gene; V was cut back by 5 bases and J by 6 bases. This CDR3 has 12 amino acids. Germline CDR1 and CDR2: SGHRS and YFSETQ.

This clone turned up a few times. The chain uses TRBV6-5 and TRBJ2-5; a possible D gene is TRBD2 (6 bases). The V gene lost 4 bases and the J gene lost 7 bases, with 16 bases spanning the gap. From germline, CDR1 is MNHEY and CDR2 SVGAGI. The CDR3 length is 14 residues. The DNA of the CDR3 is TGTGCCAGCAGTTCGGCGGGATCATCTCGGACCCAGTACTTC. This encodes CASSSAGSSRTQYF.

The chain carries TRBV3-1 (or the pseudogene TRBV3-2) and TRBJ1-2; TRBD1 matches at 9 bases. Per germline, CDR1 LGHDT and CDR2 YNNKEL (reference sequence). This CDR3 is built from 15 residues. Trimming at V came to 3 bases and at J to 4 bases, leaving 6 bases not matched to a gene. The CDR3 DNA follows: TGTGCCAGCAGCCAGAACAGGGGGCTTGGCTATGGCTACACCTTC. Protein sequence: CASSQNRGLGYGYTF.

This clone was picked up a small number of times. The chain joins TRBV10-3 to TRBJ2-3, with D perhaps TRBD2 (6 bases). The CDR3 has 15 amino acids. Germline assignment: CDR1 ENHRY and CDR2 SYGVKD. Trimming removed 6 bases at V and 3 bases at J, with 16 bases between. The CDR3 bases are TGTGCCATCAGCGACACGGGGGAATATACAGATACGCAGTATTTT. It codes for CAISDTGEYTDTQYF.

This chain links TRBV6-1 with TRBJ1-6; the match to TRBD1 covers 10 bases. Germline trimming cut 3 bases from V and 5 bases from J; bases unmatched to any gene: 7. This CDR3 spans 17 amino acids. Germline V lookup: CDR1 MNHNS, CDR2 SASEGT. The CDR3 region has the DNA TGTGCCAGCAGTGACCGGGACAGGGGACTCAATAATTCACCCCTCCACTTT. Its translation: CASSDRDRGLNNSPLHF.

The chain is built from TRBV24-1 and TRBJ2-3; 8 bases map to TRBD1. J was trimmed by 4 bases and V by 9 bases; bases with no gene match: 8. The CDR3 totals 14 residues. Germline V lookup: CDR1 KGHDR, CDR2 SFDVKD. CDR3 DNA: TGTGCCACCGGAAGCGACAGGGGTGCAGATACGCAGTATTTT. Residues: CATGSDRGADTQYF.

J is TRBJ1-4 and V is TRBV9; tentatively, D is TRBD1 (5 bases). The V end lost 0 bases, the J end lost 1 base, and 10 bases lay between the germline ends. There are 16 residues in the CDR3. From germline, CDR1 is SGDLS and CDR2 YYNGEE. For the CDR3, the DNA is TGTGCCAGCAGCGTAGGGTTGGGGGGAACTAATGAAAAACTGTTTTTT. This gives the protein CASSVGLGGTNEKLFF.

This chain uses TRBV28 with TRBJ1-2; D uncertain. Trimming left V 7 bases short and J 4 bases short, with 16 bases between. CDR1 is MDHEN and CDR2 is SYDVKM in the germline V gene. This CDR3 contains 14 residues. The CDR3 bases are TGTGCCAGCACCATCCCCGGGATTCCCTATGGCTACACCTTC. Amino acids: CASTIPGIPYGYTF.

The rearrangement links TRBV18 to TRBJ2-1, with D maybe TRBD2 (6 bases). Per germline, CDR1 KGHSH and CDR2 LQKENI. The CDR3 sequence is 16 residues long. V was cut by 3 bases and J by 1 base, with 13 bases left in between. CDR3 coding DNA: TGTGCCAGCTCACCGATGACTGGGGGGTCCTACAATGAGCAGTTCTTC. This translates into CASSPMTGGSYNEQFF.

This chain uses TRBV12-3 or TRBV12-4 with TRBJ1-5; D remains ambiguous. V was cut by 5 bases and J by 7 bases, with 9 bases left in between. This CDR3 spans 12 amino acids. The CDR3 protein is CASSLVGQPQHF. CDR3 sequence (DNA): TGTGCCAGCAGTCTAGTCGGGCAGCCCCAGCATTTT.

V gene TRBV29-1 combines with J gene TRBJ1-1; TRBD1 might be the D (5 bases). CDR3 length: 13 amino acids. V was cut by 6 bases and J by 3 bases, with 14 bases left in between. The V gene's germline CDR1 is SQVTM and CDR2 ANQGSEA. The DNA for the CDR3 is TGCAGCGTGGAGGAGGGGACGTACACTGAAGCTTTCTTT. As protein: CSVEEGTYTEAFF.

The chain carries TRBV12-3 or TRBV12-4 and TRBJ1-1; a weak D match, TRBD1 (6 bases). V was pared by 6 bases and J by 8 bases, with 13 bases between. The CDR3 sequence is 12 residues long. The CDR3 protein is CASRPDSREAFF. CDR3 in DNA: TGTGCCAGCAGACCGGACAGCCGGGAAGCTTTCTTT.

The genes are TRBV5-8 and TRBJ2-7; 9 bases agree with TRBD2. This CDR3 contains 18 residues. Unmatched junction bases numbered 16, after V lost 4 bases and J lost 2 bases. Germline V CDR1 and CDR2: SGHTS, YDEGEE. In nucleotides, the CDR3 is TGTGCCAGCAGCCCGGTACACCAGGCCAGCGGGAGGACCTACGAGCAGTACTTC. Amino acids: CASSPVHQASGRTYEQYF. The variable domain in full, with the rest retrieved from reference TRBV5-8 and TRBJ2-7, is EAGVTQSPTHLIKTRGQQATLRCSPISGHTSVYWYQQALGLGLQFLLWYDEGEERNRGNFPPRFSGRQFPNYSSELNVNALELEDSALYLCASSPVHQASGRTYEQYFGPGTRLTVT.

V and J are TRBV6-6 and TRBJ1-4; D is unclear. The CDR3 is 16 amino acids. V lost 1 base and J lost 8, with 17 bases in between. Germline V gene sequence: CDR1 MNHNY, CDR2 SVGAGI (reference sequence). The CDR3 nucleotides are TGTGCCAGCAGTTACTTAGACGCTACTCCTAGGGAAAAACTGTTTTTT. Its translation: CASSYLDATPREKLFF.

The chain couples TRBV6-4 to TRBJ2-7; D might be TRBD2 (6 bases). The CDR3 runs 15 residues. The V end was cut by 6 bases, the J end by 4 bases, with 19 bases between. The germline V gene has CDR1 MRHNA and CDR2 SNTAGT. CDR3 sequence (DNA): TGTGCCAGCAGCTTATACGGGGGTTCAGATTACGAGCAGTACTTC. It is translated as CASSLYGGSDYEQYF.

This clone was counted only a few times. The gene calls are TRBV10-3 and TRBJ2-7, with a possible D match to TRBD2 (6 bases). The CDR3 sequence is 12 residues long. Germline V lookup: CDR1 ENHRY, CDR2 SYGVKD. Between the trimmed V and J ends, which lost 8 bases and 4 bases, there was a span of 12 bases. The DNA of the CDR3 is TGTGCCATCTCGCGGGGCGAGTACGAGCAGTACTTC. Encoded protein: CAISRGEYEQYF.

The CDR3 spells CASSFGGRQSYTF. CDR3 coding DNA: TGCGCCAGCAGCTTCGGAGGGCGCCAAAGCTACACCTTC. The chain combines TRBV5-1 with TRBJ1-2; D is undetermined. The CDR3 length is 13 residues. Trimming pared 2 bases from V and 9 bases from J, leaving 14 bases between. The germline V gene has CDR1 SGHRS and CDR2 YFSETQ.

The rearrangement links TRBV6-5 to TRBJ2-1; 7 bases are a match to TRBD1. In germline, CDR1 is MNHEY, CDR2 SVGAGI. V shed 6 bases, J shed 4 bases, and the junction held 6 bases outside the gene matches. This CDR3 spans 14 amino acids. CDR3 nucleotides: TGTGCCAGCAGACCGACAGGGCCGTACAATGAGCAGTTCTTC. It yields the protein CASRPTGPYNEQFF.

CDR3 nucleotides: TGTGCCAGCAGCAACCAACGGGAGCAGTACTTC. It codes for CASSNQREQYF. The V call is TRBV7-6, the J call TRBJ2-7; D gene uncertain. V lost 5 bases and J lost 7, with 9 bases in between. This CDR3 region has 11 residues. Germline V gives CDR1 SGHVS, CDR2 FNYEAQ.

The J gene is TRBJ1-1, the V gene TRBV12-3 or TRBV12-4; maybe TRBD1 (6 bases). The V end was cut by 7 bases, the J end by 1 base, with 10 bases between. The CDR3 extends over 13 amino acids. CDR3 sequence (DNA): TGTGCCAGCACCAGGACAGAGAACACTGAAGCTTTCTTT. Encoded protein: CASTRTENTEAFF.